The 28 T cell receptor beta chains below all came from one sample that was sequenced in a study of blood T cell repertoires in COVID-19 (dated by TCRdb to the early 2020s). The method behind the library was the immunoSEQ multiplex PCR assay. Drawn from immuneACCESS, this table holds only the in-frame rearrangements with V and J called that TCRdb kept. Clones are partly lost; checked studies trace under half to an unresolved V gene and leave the rest unexplained. The sample table shows 150,000 to 200,000 clones, and roughly 84% are seen once. Roughly 3.2% of the sample goes to the ten largest clones. Sequenced: PBMCs or T cells enriched from blood (not recorded which). The receptors here all came from a young woman who had been exposed to COVID-19.

The V gene is TRBV29-1, the J gene TRBJ2-5, with 7 bases that match TRBD2. This CDR3 has 11 residues. In germline, CDR1 is SQVTM, CDR2 ANQGSEA. V trimming: 7 bases; J trimming: 11 bases; junction bases outside the gene matches: 10. The CDR3 here is CSGSIAGQQYF. The CDR3 DNA reads TGCAGCGGATCTATAGCGGGCCAGCAGTACTTC.

The chain carries TRBV2 and TRBJ2-1; 13 bases agree with TRBD2. The CDR3 contains 13 residues. The ends lost 10 bases at V and 6 bases at J; junction bases unmatched: 3. CDR1 and CDR2 (germline): SNHLY, FYNNEI. The CDR3 region is CAKLAGGPNEQFF. CDR3 in DNA: TGTGCCAAACTAGCGGGGGGGCCCAATGAGCAGTTCTTC.

The chain combines TRBV5-1 with TRBJ2-2; no firm D call. Germline CDR1 and CDR2: SGHRS and YFSETQ. V was trimmed by 5 bases and J by 6 bases, leaving 8 bases between them. This CDR3 contains 12 residues. CDR3 sequence (DNA): TGCGCCAGCAGTCAGGTCTCCGGGGAGCTGTTTTTT. Translation gives CASSQVSGELFF.

This clone was picked up one time. This rearrangement joins TRBV3-1 (or the pseudogene TRBV3-2) to TRBJ2-7; the D gene is possibly TRBD2 (7 bases). The CDR3 loop spans 16 amino acids. Germline-derived CDR1 and CDR2 are LGHDT and YNNKEL (reference sequence). Trimming took 0 bases from V and 5 from J, leaving 17 bases between them. The CDR3 loop reads CASSQDQQGRGDEQYF. As DNA, the CDR3 is TGTGCCAGCAGCCAAGATCAACAGGGCCGGGGGGACGAGCAGTACTTC.

The chain employs TRBV5-1 and TRBJ1-5, with D unclear. The CDR3 covers 14 residues. The V gene's germline CDR1 is SGHRS and CDR2 YFSETQ. V gave up 5 bases and J gave up 2 bases, with 11 bases separating them. The CDR3 loop reads CASRVDGGNQPQHF. In DNA, the CDR3 is TGCGCCAGCAGGGTGGACGGGGGCAATCAGCCCCAGCATTTT.

The J gene is TRBJ1-1, the V gene TRBV7-2, with D perhaps TRBD1 (5 bases). Germline V lookup: CDR1 SGHTA, CDR2 FQGNSA. Trimming took off 5 bases at V and 7 bases at J, with 23 bases between the two ends. The length of the CDR3 is 16 residues. CDR3 nucleotides: TGTGCCAGCAGCGGGTTTGGCAGGGAGGGATCCTATGAAGCTTTCTTT. Translating it yields CASSGFGREGSYEAFF.

The rearrangement joins TRBV11-2 to TRBJ2-5, with D uncertain. The CDR3 runs 15 residues. Germline V gene sequence: CDR1 SGHAT, CDR2 FQNNGV. The ends were cut back, 5 bases at V and 5 bases at J, with 18 bases in the middle. The CDR3 region has the DNA TGTGCCAGCAGCCCAATTCGTGGCGGAGAGGAGACCCAGTACTTC. Its protein product is CASSPIRGGEETQYF.

J is TRBJ1-5 and V is TRBV6-6, with 7 positions matching TRBD1. The ends lost 11 bases at V and 5 bases at J; junction bases unmatched: 9. The CDR3 sequence is 13 residues long. CDR1 and CDR2 (germline): MNHNY, SVGAGI (reference sequence). CDR3 in DNA: TGTGCCGGTCGAGGGGGCGAGGATCAGCCCCAGCATTTT. Its translation: CAGRGGEDQPQHF.

The V call is TRBV3-1 (or the pseudogene TRBV3-2), the J call TRBJ1-1; D unclear. The CDR3 runs to 12 residues. V was pared by 1 base and J by 11 bases, with 11 bases between. Germline-derived CDR1 and CDR2 are LGHDT and YNNKEL (reference sequence). CDR3 nucleotide sequence: TGTGCCAGCAGCCAAGTCCCGACGGAGGCTTTCTTT. Translation gives CASSQVPTEAFF.

The V gene is TRBV30, the J gene TRBJ2-7, with TRBD1 matching 12 bases. Per germline, CDR1 GTSNPN and CDR2 SVGIG (reference sequence). The ends lost 0 bases at V and 9 bases at J; junction bases unmatched: 6. The CDR3 spans 14 residues. The CDR3 nucleotides read TGTGCCTGGAGTGTAGGGACAGGGGGCGCGGGGCAGTACTTC. It specifies CAWSVGTGGAGQYF.

The rearrangement joins TRBV4-2 to TRBJ1-4; no firm D call. V lost 0 bases to trimming and J lost 9 bases, with 5 bases between them. The CDR3 runs 12 residues. Looked up from germline, CDR1 is LGHNA and CDR2 is YNFKEQ. CDR3 in amino acids: CASSQDRQKLFF. The DNA for the CDR3 is TGTGCCAGCAGCCAAGACAGGCAAAAACTGTTTTTT.

The V call is TRBV23-1, the J call TRBJ1-1, with D hard to call. TRBV23-1 is sorted into the ORF group, with uncertain function. The CDR3 runs to 11 residues. V lost 7 bases, J lost 10 bases, and 13 bases lay in between. The CDR3 DNA follows: TGCGCCAGCACCTGGTTTCGGGTAGCTTTCTTT. It specifies CASTWFRVAFF.

The chain couples TRBV5-1 to TRBJ1-3; 12 bases agree with TRBD1. The CDR3 is made up of 18 amino acids. With V trimmed by 5 bases and J by 0 bases, 9 bases remained unmatched. Germline-derived CDR1 and CDR2 are SGHRS and YFSETQ. Here the CDR3 DNA reads TGCGCCAGCAGGATGTTCCCGGGACAGGGGGCCTCTGGAAACACCATATATTTT. It specifies CASRMFPGQGASGNTIYF. The whole variable domain, filled in from reference TRBV5-1 and TRBJ1-3, reads KAGVTQTPRYLIKTRGQQVTLSCSPISGHRSVSWYQQTPGQGLQFLFEYFSETQRNKGNFPGRFSGRQFSNSRSEMNVSTLELGDSALYLCASRMFPGQGASGNTIYFGEGSWLTVV.

V usage is TRBV5-1 and J usage is TRBJ2-2, with D possibly matching TRBD2 (6 bases). Germline V lookup: CDR1 SGHRS, CDR2 YFSETQ. The CDR3 consists of 15 residues. The V end lost 2 bases, the J end lost 5 bases, and 13 bases lay between the germline ends. CDR3 in amino acids: CASSFQGRETGELFF. As DNA, the CDR3 is TGCGCCAGCAGCTTTCAGGGTCGGGAGACCGGGGAGCTGTTTTTT.

This clone turned up a few times. The chain combines TRBV7-2 with TRBJ1-3; possibly TRBD1 for D (5 bases). V gave up 5 bases and J gave up 0 bases, with 11 bases separating them. The CDR3 contains 15 residues. In germline, CDR1 is SGHTA, CDR2 FQGNSA. CDR3 coding DNA: TGTGCCAGCAGCGTAGACAGTGGCTCTGGAAACACCATATATTTT. Its translation: CASSVDSGSGNTIYF.

The V gene is TRBV7-2, the J gene TRBJ1-3; D gene ambiguous. Trimming removed 5 bases at V and 0 bases at J, with 14 bases between. Germline lookup yields CDR1 SGHTA and CDR2 FQGNSA. The CDR3 totals 16 residues. The CDR3 DNA reads TGTGCCAGCAGCCCCCGACAAGTTCCCTCTGGAAACACCATATATTTT. Its protein is CASSPRQVPSGNTIYF.

V and J are TRBV7-9 and TRBJ2-3; 7 positions match TRBD2. Unmatched junction bases numbered 6, after V lost 3 bases and J lost 0 bases. Germline V lookup: CDR1 SEHNR, CDR2 FQNEAQ (reference sequence). The CDR3 is 16 amino acids. CDR3 sequence reads: CASSFRGGGSTDTQYF. In DNA, the CDR3 is TGTGCCAGCAGCTTTCGCGGGGGTGGGAGCACAGATACGCAGTATTTT.

The CDR3 DNA reads as TGTGCCAGTGCCCAGGGATCCCTTAGCACAGATACGCAGTATTTT. Translated: CASAQGSLSTDTQYF. The V and J genes are TRBV19 and TRBJ2-3, with D possibly being TRBD1 (5 bases). Trimming cost V 8 bases and J 0 bases, with 15 bases left between them. Germline CDR1 reads LNHDA; CDR2 reads SQIVND (reference sequence). There are 15 residues in the CDR3.

V gene TRBV11-2 combines with J gene TRBJ2-7, with 8 bases that match TRBD1. Germline CDR1 is SGHAT and CDR2 is FQNNGV. The CDR3 totals 15 residues. J was trimmed by 6 bases and V by 1 base; bases with no gene match: 8. CDR3 coding DNA: TGTGCCAGCAGCTTAGGCGGGACAGGAATCGGCGAGCAGTACTTC. This encodes CASSLGGTGIGEQYF.

V and J are TRBV21-1 and TRBJ1-2; the tabulated D call, TRBD1, remains unverified against the DNA. TRBV21-1 has pseudogene status. The CDR3 covers 15 residues. The CDR3 DNA reads TGTGCCAGCAGCAACGCAGACAGGGATACCTATGGCTACACCTTC. This sequence encodes CASSNADRDTYGYTF.

The V call is TRBV11-2, the J call TRBJ1-1; D possibly corresponds to TRBD1 (5 bases). This CDR3 region has 13 residues. CDR1 and CDR2 (germline): SGHAT, FQNNGV. The germline V and J ends were trimmed by 4 bases and 6 bases, with 12 bases remaining between them. Here the CDR3 DNA reads TGTGCCAGCAGCTACTCAGGGTCCCCTGAAGCTTTCTTT. Encoded protein: CASSYSGSPEAFF.

The chain employs TRBV27 and TRBJ2-1; D is unresolved. The germline V and J ends were trimmed by 3 bases and 0 bases, with 12 bases remaining between them. Germline values: CDR1 MNHEY, CDR2 SMNVEV (reference sequence). The CDR3 contains 16 residues. The CDR3 coding sequence is TGTGCCAGCAGTTTCTCGCTTAAGAGCTCCTACAATGAGCAGTTCTTC. Translated: CASSFSLKSSYNEQFF.

This sequence joins TRBV7-9 and TRBJ1-2; perhaps TRBD1 as D (5 bases). The ends were cut back, 5 bases at V and 7 bases at J, with 17 bases in the middle. The CDR3 loop spans 14 amino acids. Germline CDR1 SEHNR, CDR2 FQNEAQ (reference sequence). The CDR3 region is CASSDSGRRGGYTF. In DNA form, the CDR3 reads TGTGCCAGCAGCGACAGCGGGCGCCGGGGTGGCTACACCTTC.

On this clone: The same CDR3 also results from other DNA sequences found in this sample. The chain uses TRBV19 and TRBJ2-7, with 7 bases that match TRBD1. CDR1 and CDR2 (germline): LNHDA, SQIVND (reference sequence). V trimming: 6 bases; J trimming: 3 bases; junction bases outside the gene matches: 5. The CDR3 is 13 amino acids. CDR3 sequence (DNA): TGTGCCAGTAGCACGGGACAGCTCTACGAGCAGTACTTC. Translated, it gives CASSTGQLYEQYF.

Here the CDR3 DNA reads TGTGCCAGCAGCGTAAGACAGGGGGAACTATCTGGGGCCAACGTCCTGACTTTC. It encodes CASSVRQGELSGANVLTF. V gene TRBV9 combines with J gene TRBJ2-6; TRBD1 agrees at 9 bases. The CDR3 contains 18 residues. The junction had 6 bases not matched to a gene; V was cut back by 1 base and J by 1 base. Germline lookup yields CDR1 SGDLS and CDR2 YYNGEE.

Comment on this clone: Possible read error: a much larger clone is one base away. V is TRBV28 and J is TRBJ2-7, with 10 positions matching TRBD1. Unmatched junction bases numbered 3, after V lost 4 bases and J lost 3 bases. This CDR3 is built from 14 residues. Germline V gene data show CDR1 as MDHEN and CDR2 as SYDVKM. In DNA form, the CDR3 reads TGTGCCAGCAGTTCCGGGACAGGGGTCTACGAGCAGTACTTC. It specifies CASSSGTGVYEQYF.

The chain uses TRBV27 and TRBJ2-5; D remains unclear. Germline CDR1 is MNHEY and CDR2 is SMNVEV (reference sequence). The CDR3 sequence is 14 residues long. V dropped 1 base and J dropped 2 bases, with 8 bases sitting between them. CDR3 sequence reads: CASSLFSTQETQYF. CDR3 bases: TGTGCCAGCAGTTTATTCTCCACACAAGAGACCCAGTACTTC.

This sequence joins TRBV10-2 and TRBJ2-5, with 8 bases that match TRBD2. Germline V gives CDR1 WSHSY, CDR2 SAAADI. CDR3 length: 13 residues. Germline trimming cut 8 bases from V and 5 bases from J; bases unmatched to any gene: 7. The CDR3 is CASGVAGIETQYF. CDR3 nucleotide sequence: TGCGCCAGCGGGGTAGCGGGGATCGAGACCCAGTACTTC.